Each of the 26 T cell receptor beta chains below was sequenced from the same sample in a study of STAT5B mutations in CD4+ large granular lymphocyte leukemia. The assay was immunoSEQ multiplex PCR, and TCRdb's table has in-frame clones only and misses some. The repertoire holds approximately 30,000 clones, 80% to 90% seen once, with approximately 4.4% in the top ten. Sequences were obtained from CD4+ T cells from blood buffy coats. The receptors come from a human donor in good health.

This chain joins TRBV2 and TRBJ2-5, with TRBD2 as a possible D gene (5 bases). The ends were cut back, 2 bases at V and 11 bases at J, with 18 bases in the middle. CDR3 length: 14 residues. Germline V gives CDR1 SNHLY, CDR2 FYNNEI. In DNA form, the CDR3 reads TGTGCCAGCAGTGAAAAGACTAACCCGGATGAGCAGTACTTC. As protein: CASSEKTNPDEQYF.

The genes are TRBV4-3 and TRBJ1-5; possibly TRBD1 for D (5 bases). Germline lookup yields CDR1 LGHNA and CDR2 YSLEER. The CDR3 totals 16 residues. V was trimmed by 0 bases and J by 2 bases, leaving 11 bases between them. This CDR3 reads CASSQEIATGNQPQHF. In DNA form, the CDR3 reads TGCGCCAGCAGCCAAGAGATCGCGACAGGCAATCAGCCCCAGCATTTT.

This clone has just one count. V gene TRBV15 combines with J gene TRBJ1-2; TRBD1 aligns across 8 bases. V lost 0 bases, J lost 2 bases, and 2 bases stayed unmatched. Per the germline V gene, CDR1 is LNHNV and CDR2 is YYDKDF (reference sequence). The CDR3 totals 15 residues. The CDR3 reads CATSRDRGQNYGYTF. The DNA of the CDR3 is TGTGCCACCAGCAGAGACAGGGGGCAGAACTATGGCTACACCTTC.

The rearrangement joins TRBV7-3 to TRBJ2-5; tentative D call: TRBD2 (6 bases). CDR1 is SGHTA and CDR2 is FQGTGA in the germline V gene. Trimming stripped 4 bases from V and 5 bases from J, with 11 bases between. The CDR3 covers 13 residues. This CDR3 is CASSSRGVETQYF. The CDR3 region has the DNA TGTGCCAGCAGCTCGCGCGGGGTGGAGACCCAGTACTTC. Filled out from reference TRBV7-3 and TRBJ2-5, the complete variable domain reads GAGVSQTPSNKVTEKGKYVELRCDPISGHTALYWYRQSLGQGPEFLIYFQGTGAADDSGLPNDRFFAVRPEGSVSTLKIQRTERGDSAVYLCASSSRGVETQYFGPGTRLLVL.

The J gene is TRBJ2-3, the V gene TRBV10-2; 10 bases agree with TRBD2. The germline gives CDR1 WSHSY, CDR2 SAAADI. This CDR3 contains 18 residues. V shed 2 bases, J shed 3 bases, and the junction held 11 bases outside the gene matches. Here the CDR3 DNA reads TGCGCCAGCAGTGAGGCGGCTAGCGGGAGTAGTAGAACAGATACGCAGTATTTT. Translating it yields CASSEAASGSSRTDTQYF.

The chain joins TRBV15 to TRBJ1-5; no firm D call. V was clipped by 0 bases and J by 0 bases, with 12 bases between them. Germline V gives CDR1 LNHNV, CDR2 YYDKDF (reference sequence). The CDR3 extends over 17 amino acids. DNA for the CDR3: TGTGCCACCAGCAGAGACTTGGCGGGCTATAGCAATCAGCCCCAGCATTTT. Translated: CATSRDLAGYSNQPQHF.

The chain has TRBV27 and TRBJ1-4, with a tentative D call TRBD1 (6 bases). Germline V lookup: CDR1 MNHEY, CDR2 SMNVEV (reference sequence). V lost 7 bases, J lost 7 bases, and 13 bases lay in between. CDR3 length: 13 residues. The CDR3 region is CASKRQDGEKLFF. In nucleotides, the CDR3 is TGTGCCAGCAAAAGACAGGACGGTGAAAAACTGTTTTTT.

CDR3 protein: CASSVKGKANTGELFF. DNA for the CDR3: TGTGCCAGCAGCGTAAAGGGGAAGGCGAACACCGGGGAGCTGTTTTTT. The gene calls are TRBV9 and TRBJ2-2, with D possibly being TRBD1 (5 bases). CDR1 and CDR2 (germline): SGDLS, YYNGEE. The CDR3 spans 16 residues. V gave up 1 base and J gave up 0 bases, with 10 bases separating them.

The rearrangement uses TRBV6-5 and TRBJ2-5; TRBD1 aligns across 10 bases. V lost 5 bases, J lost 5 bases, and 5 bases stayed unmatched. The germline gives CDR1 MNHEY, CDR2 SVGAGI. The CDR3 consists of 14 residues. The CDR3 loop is CASSRQGAGETQYF. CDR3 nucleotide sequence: TGTGCCAGCAGTCGACAGGGGGCAGGGGAGACCCAGTACTTC.

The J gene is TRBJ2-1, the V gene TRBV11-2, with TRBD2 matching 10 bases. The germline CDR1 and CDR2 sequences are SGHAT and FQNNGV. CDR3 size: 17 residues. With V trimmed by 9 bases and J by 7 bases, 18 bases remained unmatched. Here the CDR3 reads CASRPGLAGEVGNEQFF. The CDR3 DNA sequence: TGTGCCAGTCGGCCGGGTCTAGCGGGAGAAGTAGGTAATGAGCAGTTCTTC. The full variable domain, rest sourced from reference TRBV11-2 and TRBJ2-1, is EAGVAQSPRYKIIEKRQSVAFWCNPISGHATLYWYQQILGQGPKLLIQFQNNGVVDDSQLPKDRFSAERLKGVDSTLKIQPAKLEDSAVYLCASRPGLAGEVGNEQFFGPGTRLTVL.

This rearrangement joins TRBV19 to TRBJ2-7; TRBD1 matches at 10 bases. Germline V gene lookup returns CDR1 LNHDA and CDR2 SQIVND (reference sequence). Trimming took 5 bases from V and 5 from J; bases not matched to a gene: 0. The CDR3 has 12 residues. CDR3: CASSDRGHEQYF. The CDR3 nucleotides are TGTGCCAGTAGTGACAGGGGGCACGAGCAGTACTTC.

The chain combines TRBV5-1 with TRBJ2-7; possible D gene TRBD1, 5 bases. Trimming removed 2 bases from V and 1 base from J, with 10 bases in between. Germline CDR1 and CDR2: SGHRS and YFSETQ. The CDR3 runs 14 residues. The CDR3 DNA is TGCGCCAGCAGCTTTGACAGCCCTTCCTACGAGCAGTACTTC. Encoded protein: CASSFDSPSYEQYF.

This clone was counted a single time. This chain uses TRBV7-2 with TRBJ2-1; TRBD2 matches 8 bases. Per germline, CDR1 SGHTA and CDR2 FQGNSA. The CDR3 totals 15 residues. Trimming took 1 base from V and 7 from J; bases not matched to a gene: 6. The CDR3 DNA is TGTGCCAGCAGCTTAGGAAACGGGAGGGGAAATGAGCAGTTCTTC. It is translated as CASSLGNGRGNEQFF.

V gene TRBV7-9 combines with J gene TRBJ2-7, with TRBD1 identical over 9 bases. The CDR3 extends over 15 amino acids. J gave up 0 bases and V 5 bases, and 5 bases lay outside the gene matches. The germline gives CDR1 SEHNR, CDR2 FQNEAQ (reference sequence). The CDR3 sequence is CASSPGQGLSYEQYF. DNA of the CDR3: TGTGCCAGCAGCCCCGGACAGGGGCTCTCCTACGAGCAGTACTTC.

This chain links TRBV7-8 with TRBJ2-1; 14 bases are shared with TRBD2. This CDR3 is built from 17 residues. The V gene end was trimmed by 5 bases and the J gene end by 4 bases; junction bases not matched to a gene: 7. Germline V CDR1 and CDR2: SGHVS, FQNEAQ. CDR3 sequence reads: CASSPRTSGRRYNEQFF. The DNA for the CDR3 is TGTGCCAGCAGCCCTAGGACTAGCGGGAGGAGGTACAATGAGCAGTTCTTC.

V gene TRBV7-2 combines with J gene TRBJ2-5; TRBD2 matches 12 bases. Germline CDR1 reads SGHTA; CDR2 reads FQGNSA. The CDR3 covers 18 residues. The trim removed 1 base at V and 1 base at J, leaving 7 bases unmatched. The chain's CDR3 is CASSLVTSGGPLQETQYF. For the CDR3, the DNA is TGTGCCAGCAGCTTAGTGACTAGCGGGGGACCCCTCCAAGAGACCCAGTACTTC.

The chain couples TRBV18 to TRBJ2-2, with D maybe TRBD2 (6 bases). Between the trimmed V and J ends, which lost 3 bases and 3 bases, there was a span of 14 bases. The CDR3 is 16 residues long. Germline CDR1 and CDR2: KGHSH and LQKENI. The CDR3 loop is CASSPRSPGDTGELFF. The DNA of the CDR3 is TGTGCCAGCTCACCCAGGTCCCCGGGGGACACCGGGGAGCTGTTTTTT.

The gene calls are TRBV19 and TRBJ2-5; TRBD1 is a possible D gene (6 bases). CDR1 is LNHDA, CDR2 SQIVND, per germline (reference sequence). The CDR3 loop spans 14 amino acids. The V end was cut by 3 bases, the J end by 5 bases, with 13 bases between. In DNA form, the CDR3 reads TGTGCCAGTAGTATGGGGACCACAGGGGAGACCCAGTACTTC. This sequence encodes CASSMGTTGETQYF. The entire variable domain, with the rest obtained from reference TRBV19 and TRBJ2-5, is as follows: DGGITQSPKYLFRKEGQNVTLSCEQNLNHDAMYWYRQDPGQGLRLIYYSQIVNDFQKGDIAEGYSVSREKKESFPLTVTSAQKNPTAFYLCASSMGTTGETQYFGPGTRLLVL.

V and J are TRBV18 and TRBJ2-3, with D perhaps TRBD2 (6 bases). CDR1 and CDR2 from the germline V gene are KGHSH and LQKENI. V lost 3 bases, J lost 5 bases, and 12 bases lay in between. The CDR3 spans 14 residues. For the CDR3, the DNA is TGTGCCAGCTCACCGGGACGGGGAGGAGATACGCAGTATTTT. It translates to CASSPGRGGDTQYF.

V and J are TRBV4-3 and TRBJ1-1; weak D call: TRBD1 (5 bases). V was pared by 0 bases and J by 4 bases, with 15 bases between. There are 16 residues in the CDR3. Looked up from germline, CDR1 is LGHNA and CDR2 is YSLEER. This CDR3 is CASSQDTDSWGTEAFF. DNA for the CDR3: TGCGCCAGCAGCCAAGATACCGACAGTTGGGGCACTGAAGCTTTCTTT.

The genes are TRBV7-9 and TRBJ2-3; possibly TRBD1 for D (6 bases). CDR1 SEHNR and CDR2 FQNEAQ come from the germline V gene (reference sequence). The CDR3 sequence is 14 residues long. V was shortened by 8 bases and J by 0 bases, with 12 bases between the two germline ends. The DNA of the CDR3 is TGTGCCAGCCTCTTGGACAGCAGCACAGATACGCAGTATTTT. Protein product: CASLLDSSTDTQYF.

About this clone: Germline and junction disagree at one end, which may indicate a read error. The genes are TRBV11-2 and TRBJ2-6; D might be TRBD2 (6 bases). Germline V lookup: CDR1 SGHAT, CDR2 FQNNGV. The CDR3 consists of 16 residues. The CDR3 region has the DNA TGTGCCAGCAGTCTTTCTCTGGGGGGTGGGACCAACGTCCTGACTTTC. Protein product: CASSLSLGGGTNVLTF. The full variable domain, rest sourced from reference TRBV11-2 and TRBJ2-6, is EAGVAQSPRYKIIEKRQSVAFWCNPISGHATLYWYQQILGQGPKLLIQFQNNGVVDDSQLPKDRFSAERLKGVDSTLKIQPAKLEDSAVYLCASSLSLGGGTNVLTFGAGSRLTVL.

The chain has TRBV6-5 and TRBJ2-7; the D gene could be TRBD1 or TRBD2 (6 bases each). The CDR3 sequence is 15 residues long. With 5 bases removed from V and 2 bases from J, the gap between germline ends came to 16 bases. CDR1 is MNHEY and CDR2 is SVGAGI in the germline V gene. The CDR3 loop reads CASSLTEGGAYEQYF. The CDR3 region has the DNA TGTGCCAGCAGTCTTACGGAGGGGGGCGCCTACGAGCAGTACTTC.

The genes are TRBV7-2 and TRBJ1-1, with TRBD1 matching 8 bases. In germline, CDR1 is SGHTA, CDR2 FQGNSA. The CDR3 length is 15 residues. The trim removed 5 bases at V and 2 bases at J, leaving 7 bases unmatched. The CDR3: CASSQTGQGNTEAFF. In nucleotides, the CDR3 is TGTGCCAGCAGCCAAACAGGACAGGGCAACACTGAAGCTTTCTTT.

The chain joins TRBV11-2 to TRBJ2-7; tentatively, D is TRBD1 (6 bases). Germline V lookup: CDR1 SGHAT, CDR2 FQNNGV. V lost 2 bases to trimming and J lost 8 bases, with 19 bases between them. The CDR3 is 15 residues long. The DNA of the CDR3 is TGTGCCAGCAGCTTATTAGGACAGATCCTTTCGAAGCAGTACTTC. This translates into CASSLLGQILSKQYF.

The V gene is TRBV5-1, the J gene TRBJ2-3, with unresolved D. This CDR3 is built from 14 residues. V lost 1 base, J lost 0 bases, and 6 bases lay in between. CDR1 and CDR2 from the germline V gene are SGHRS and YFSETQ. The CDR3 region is CASSLRGSTDTQYF. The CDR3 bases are TGCGCCAGCAGCTTGCGTGGCAGCACAGATACGCAGTATTTT.